A selection of T cell receptor beta chains follows, all from one sample in a study of Graves' ophthalmopathy and Graves' hyperthyroidism. TCRdb re-derived calls from the multiplex PCR reads in MiXCR, one entry per CDR3 protein. The sample contains 200,000 to 300,000 distinct CDR3 sequences, around 50% of which appear only once. Sequencing used peripheral blood. Receptors originate from an adult man with Graves' ophthalmopathy. Each CDR3 is given with its conserved first and last residue. D genes are given only for firm matches. Expanded clones get a size class; other rows say once, few or many, or leave the size out.

clone size: NA
V gene: TRBV4-1
D gene: TRBD1
J gene: TRBJ2-7
CDR3 length: 14
CDR3 protein: CASSQPGQNYEQYF
CDR3 DNA: TGCGCCAGCAGCCAGCCGGGACAGAACTACGAGCAGTACTTC

clone size: few
V gene: TRBV20-1
D gene: NA
J gene: TRBJ1-3
CDR3 length: 15
CDR3 protein: CSARSGYGTGNTIYF
CDR3 DNA: TGCAGTGCTAGATCGGGTTACGGGACCGGAAACACCATATATTTT

clone size: NA
V gene: TRBV7-9
D gene: NA
J gene: TRBJ2-7
CDR3 length: 14
CDR3 protein: CASSPPEPPYEQYF
CDR3 DNA: TGTGCCAGCAGCCCCCCCGAGCCTCCCTACGAGCAGTACTTC

clone size: NA
V gene: TRBV5-1
D gene: NA
J gene: TRBJ1-4
CDR3 length: 15
CDR3 protein: CASSLAFRGGEKLFF
CDR3 DNA: TGCGCCAGCAGCTTGGCCTTCAGGGGCGGCGAAAAACTGTTTTTT

clone size: once
V gene: TRBV20-1
D gene: TRBD1
J gene: TRBJ2-2
CDR3 length: 13
CDR3 protein: CSAGTGHIGELFF
CDR3 DNA: TGCAGTGCTGGGACAGGGCATATCGGGGAGCTGTTTTTT

clone size: few
V gene: TRBV20-1
D gene: NA
J gene: TRBJ1-2
CDR3 length: 13
CDR3 protein: CSLWVDLNYGYTF
CDR3 DNA: TGCAGTCTTTGGGTAGACCTGAACTATGGCTACACCTTC

clone size: NA
V gene: TRBV12-3/TRBV12-4
D gene: TRBD1
J gene: TRBJ1-1
CDR3 length: 14
CDR3 protein: CASSDRVRNTEAFF
CDR3 DNA: TGTGCCAGCAGTGACAGGGTTAGAAACACTGAAGCTTTCTTT

clone size: NA
V gene: TRBV7-9
D gene: TRBD1
J gene: TRBJ1-5
CDR3 length: 15
CDR3 protein: CASSPGQGRHQPQHF
CDR3 DNA: TGTGCCAGCAGCCCGGGACAGGGGAGACATCAGCCCCAGCATTTT

clone size: few
V gene: TRBV12-3/TRBV12-4
D gene: NA
J gene: TRBJ2-7
CDR3 length: 13
CDR3 protein: CASSDSSSYEQYF
CDR3 DNA: TGTGCCAGCAGTGACTCGAGCTCCTACGAGCAGTACTTC

clone size: once
V gene: TRBV10-3
D gene: NA
J gene: TRBJ2-7
CDR3 length: 13
CDR3 protein: CASSENQPYEQYF
CDR3 DNA: TGTGCCAGCAGTGAAAATCAGCCCTACGAGCAGTACTTC

clone size: medium-sized
V gene: TRBV7-9
D gene: NA
J gene: TRBJ2-2
CDR3 length: 15
CDR3 protein: CASSPARQNTGELFF
CDR3 DNA: TGTGCCAGCAGCCCCGCCCGACAGAACACCGGGGAGCTGTTTTTT

clone size: NA
V gene: TRBV6-2/TRBV6-3
D gene: NA
J gene: TRBJ1-2
CDR3 length: 13
CDR3 protein: CASSYVAKGGYTF
CDR3 DNA: TGTGCCAGCAGTTACGTCGCTAAGGGTGGCTACACCTTC

clone size: NA
V gene: TRBV19
D gene: NA
J gene: TRBJ2-3
CDR3 length: 14
CDR3 protein: CASNRVGVTDTQYF
CDR3 DNA: TGTGCCAGCAATAGGGTAGGAGTCACAGATACGCAGTATTTT

clone size: NA
V gene: TRBV4-2
D gene: NA
J gene: TRBJ2-2
CDR3 length: 15
CDR3 protein: CASSQGGVNTGELFF
CDR3 DNA: TGTGCCAGCAGCCAAGGGGGGGTGAACACCGGGGAGCTGTTTTTT

clone size: few
V gene: TRBV10-3
D gene: NA
J gene: TRBJ1-1
CDR3 length: 14
CDR3 protein: CASSSPREGTEAFF
CDR3 DNA: TGTGCCAGCAGTTCCCCCAGGGAGGGCACTGAAGCTTTCTTT

clone size: NA
V gene: TRBV25-1
D gene: NA
J gene: TRBJ1-3
CDR3 length: 15
CDR3 protein: CASSLGQGIGNTIYF
CDR3 DNA: TGTGCCAGCAGCTTGGGGCAGGGGATTGGAAACACCATATATTTT

clone size: NA
V gene: TRBV2
D gene: NA
J gene: TRBJ1-5
CDR3 length: 13
CDR3 protein: CASSLLPRMPQHF
CDR3 DNA: TGTGCCAGCAGTTTACTTCCTAGGATGCCCCAGCATTTT

clone size: NA
V gene: TRBV7-6
D gene: NA
J gene: TRBJ2-2
CDR3 length: 15
CDR3 protein: CASSRTAPNTGELFF
CDR3 DNA: TGTGCCAGCAGCCGGACAGCCCCGAACACCGGGGAGCTGTTTTTT

clone size: NA
V gene: TRBV28
D gene: NA
J gene: TRBJ2-7
CDR3 length: 14
CDR3 protein: CASQRTGTSYEQYF
CDR3 DNA: TGTGCCAGCCAAAGGACGGGGACGTCCTACGAGCAGTACTTC

clone size: NA
V gene: TRBV24-1
D gene: NA
J gene: TRBJ2-2
CDR3 length: 14
CDR3 protein: CATSTRTDTGELFF
CDR3 DNA: TGTGCCACCAGTACTAGGACGGACACCGGGGAGCTGTTTTTT

clone size: NA
V gene: TRBV5-4
D gene: NA
J gene: TRBJ2-7
CDR3 length: 14
CDR3 protein: CASSSRTPPYEQYF
CDR3 DNA: TGTGCCAGCAGCTCACGGACTCCTCCTTACGAGCAGTACTTC

clone size: few
V gene: TRBV7-9
D gene: NA
J gene: TRBJ2-7
CDR3 length: 11
CDR3 protein: CASSLAWEQYF
CDR3 DNA: TGTGCCAGCAGCTTAGCTTGGGAGCAGTACTTC

clone size: NA
V gene: TRBV7-8
D gene: TRBD2
J gene: TRBJ2-5
CDR3 length: 13
CDR3 protein: CASSREAQETQYF
CDR3 DNA: TGTGCCAGCAGCCGGGAGGCCCAAGAGACCCAGTACTTC

clone size: NA
V gene: TRBV24-1
D gene: NA
J gene: TRBJ2-2
CDR3 length: 15
CDR3 protein: CATSEASSNTGELFF
CDR3 DNA: TGTGCCACCAGTGAGGCCAGCTCGAACACCGGGGAGCTGTTTTTT

clone size: NA
V gene: TRBV10-3
D gene: NA
J gene: TRBJ1-2
CDR3 length: 15
CDR3 protein: CASSRQVLADWGYTF
CDR3 DNA: TGTGCCAGCAGTCGACAGGTTTTGGCCGATTGGGGCTACACCTTC

clone size: NA
V gene: TRBV28
D gene: TRBD2
J gene: TRBJ2-7
CDR3 length: 15
CDR3 protein: CASSLRGEFAYEQYF
CDR3 DNA: TGTGCCAGCAGTTTACGGGGGGAGTTCGCCTACGAGCAGTACTTC

clone size: few
V gene: TRBV10-3
D gene: NA
J gene: TRBJ2-5
CDR3 length: 14
CDR3 protein: CAISEEVRVETQYF
CDR3 DNA: TGTGCCATCAGTGAGGAGGTCAGGGTTGAGACCCAGTACTTC

clone size: few
V gene: TRBV24-1
D gene: NA
J gene: TRBJ2-7
CDR3 length: 15
CDR3 protein: CATSDPATATYEQYF
CDR3 DNA: TGTGCCACCAGTGATCCCGCGACAGCTACCTACGAGCAGTACTTC

clone size: NA
V gene: TRBV29-1
D gene: NA
J gene: TRBJ1-2
CDR3 length: 13
CDR3 protein: CSVRRRGNYGYTF
CDR3 DNA: TGCAGCGTCCGTCGACGGGGGAACTATGGCTACACCTTC

clone size: many
V gene: TRBV7-6
D gene: NA
J gene: TRBJ2-7
CDR3 length: 14
CDR3 protein: CASSYRQGGYEQYF
CDR3 DNA: TGTGCCAGCAGCTATCGACAGGGAGGGTACGAGCAGTACTTC

clone size: NA
V gene: TRBV10-2
D gene: TRBD2
J gene: TRBJ2-5
CDR3 length: 15
CDR3 protein: CASREVGGARETQYF
CDR3 DNA: TGCGCCAGCAGAGAGGTCGGGGGGGCCCGAGAGACCCAGTACTTC

clone size: NA
V gene: TRBV5-1
D gene: NA
J gene: TRBJ2-7
CDR3 length: 16
CDR3 protein: CASSYSPGPQGNEQYF
CDR3 DNA: TGCGCCAGCAGCTACTCCCCTGGCCCTCAGGGCAACGAGCAGTACTTC

clone size: NA
V gene: TRBV11-1
D gene: TRBD2
J gene: TRBJ2-7
CDR3 length: 14
CDR3 protein: CASSLGGSGDEQYF
CDR3 DNA: TGTGCCAGCAGCTTAGGAGGTAGCGGGGACGAGCAGTACTTC

clone size: NA
V gene: TRBV5-1
D gene: NA
J gene: TRBJ2-7
CDR3 length: 16
CDR3 protein: CASSPNRERSSYEQYF
CDR3 DNA: TGCGCCAGCAGCCCGAATAGGGAACGGAGCTCCTACGAGCAGTACTTC

clone size: NA
V gene: TRBV7-2
D gene: TRBD1
J gene: TRBJ2-5
CDR3 length: 16
CDR3 protein: CASSRSGTGEIETQYF
CDR3 DNA: TGTGCCAGCAGCCGAAGTGGTACAGGGGAGATAGAGACCCAGTACTTC

clone size: NA
V gene: TRBV29-1
D gene: NA
J gene: TRBJ2-7
CDR3 length: 12
CDR3 protein: CSGFGQNYEQYF
CDR3 DNA: TGCAGCGGTTTTGGACAGAACTACGAGCAGTACTTC

clone size: few
V gene: TRBV29-1
D gene: NA
J gene: TRBJ1-2
CDR3 length: 15
CDR3 protein: CSVEDLMAGLNGYTF
CDR3 DNA: TGCAGCGTTGAAGATCTTATGGCAGGGTTAAATGGCTACACCTTC

clone size: NA
V gene: TRBV28
D gene: TRBD1
J gene: TRBJ1-1
CDR3 length: 14
CDR3 protein: CASRGTGGRTEAFF
CDR3 DNA: TGTGCCAGCAGGGGGACAGGGGGCCGGACTGAAGCTTTCTTT

clone size: NA
V gene: TRBV7-9
D gene: NA
J gene: TRBJ1-1
CDR3 length: 15
CDR3 protein: CASSLWTGRDTEAFF
CDR3 DNA: TGTGCCAGCAGCCTTTGGACCGGGAGGGACACTGAAGCTTTCTTT

clone size: few
V gene: TRBV7-2
D gene: TRBD2
J gene: TRBJ2-7
CDR3 length: 14
CDR3 protein: CASSLTSGLYEQYF
CDR3 DNA: TGTGCCAGCAGCTTGACTAGCGGTCTCTACGAGCAGTACTTC

clone size: NA
V gene: TRBV29-1
D gene: NA
J gene: TRBJ2-7
CDR3 length: 14
CDR3 protein: CSFEVGPPFYEQYF
CDR3 DNA: TGCAGCTTTGAGGTGGGGCCTCCCTTCTACGAGCAGTACTTC

clone size: few
V gene: TRBV9
D gene: NA
J gene: TRBJ1-6
CDR3 length: 11
CDR3 protein: CASSTEGALHF
CDR3 DNA: TGTGCCAGCAGCACAGAGGGAGCCCTCCACTTT

clone size: few
V gene: TRBV7-8
D gene: TRBD1
J gene: TRBJ1-1
CDR3 length: 14
CDR3 protein: CASSSPGQGPGGFF
CDR3 DNA: TGTGCCAGCAGTTCTCCGGGACAGGGGCCGGGGGGTTTCTTT

clone size: NA
V gene: TRBV29-1
D gene: TRBD1
J gene: TRBJ2-5
CDR3 length: 14
CDR3 protein: CSVAGQGCQETQYF
CDR3 DNA: TGCAGCGTTGCGGGACAGGGGTGCCAAGAGACCCAGTACTTC

clone size: NA
V gene: TRBV25-1
D gene: NA
J gene: TRBJ1-2
CDR3 length: 14
CDR3 protein: CASSESSTTYGYTF
CDR3 DNA: TGTGCCAGCAGTGAATCATCCACGACCTATGGCTACACCTTC

clone size: NA
V gene: TRBV7-3
D gene: NA
J gene: TRBJ2-2
CDR3 length: 16
CDR3 protein: CASSLVQAQGTGELFF
CDR3 DNA: TGTGCCAGCAGCTTAGTCCAGGCCCAAGGGACCGGGGAGCTGTTTTTT

clone size: NA
V gene: TRBV14
D gene: TRBD1
J gene: TRBJ2-7
CDR3 length: 15
CDR3 protein: CASSQGKGAFHEQYF
CDR3 DNA: TGTGCCAGCAGCCAAGGAAAGGGGGCGTTCCACGAGCAGTACTTC

clone size: few
V gene: TRBV29-1
D gene: NA
J gene: TRBJ2-5
CDR3 length: 12
CDR3 protein: CSVTPTSETQYF
CDR3 DNA: TGCAGCGTGACCCCGACGTCGGAGACCCAGTACTTC